This T cell receptor beta chain was documented in a study of T cell responses to AZD1222 COVID-19 vaccine. Study findings and constraints: No repertoire was sampled before or during the peak T cell response, only after it. Vaccination with two AZD1222 doses was followed by a rise in Spike-specific TCR breadth and depth. There were mostly white British donors and more females than males, and clonal diversity was possibly underestimated.

Measured with immunoSEQ multiplex PCR; TCRdb has only the in-frame clones, and not every one. The sample consists of about 150,000 clones, about 91% of them appearing once. Germline V gene lookup returns CDR1 SGHNT and CDR2 YYREEE (reference sequence). With V trimmed by 0 bases and J by 9 bases, 12 bases remained unmatched. This CDR3 region has 16 residues. Of note for this clone: Its antigen remains unidentified.

The clonotype was recovered from an adult in good health. The input for sequencing was peripheral blood, taken on day 0 of MenACWY control vaccination. The V and J genes are TRBV5-4 and TRBJ2-1; 7 bases map to TRBD2. CDR3: CASSLGGGRADAEQFF. The CDR3 region has the DNA TGTGCCAGCAGCTTGGGTGGAGGGAGGGCCGATGCTGAGCAGTTCTTC. Drawing the rest from reference TRBV5-4 and TRBJ2-1, the complete variable domain is ETGVTQSPTHLIKTRGQQVTLRCSSQSGHNTVSWYQQALGQGPQFIFQYYREEENGRGNFPPRFSGLQFPNYSSELNVNALELDDSALYLCASSLGGGRADAEQFFGPGTRLTVL.